A selection of T cell receptor beta chains follows, all from one sample in a study of regulatory T cells in long-lasting Graves disease. TCRdb processed the multiplex PCR reads anew with MiXCR; each CDR3 protein has one entry. The sample has 580,000 or so distinct CDR3 sequences; 15% to 20% are singletons. The same specimen was also included in a second study, on T cells in Graves' hyperthyroidism and ophthalmopathy.

The sample in question was peripheral blood mononuclear cells (PBMCs), obtained at new diagnosis, from a patient treated with antithyroid drugs. The source of these receptors is a man between 18 and 29 years old with Graves disease. CDR3s include the opening cysteine and the closing phenylalanine or tryptophan. A D gene is named only where the DNA matches it firmly. Clone sizes are given selectively: once, few, many, or a class where the clone is expanded.

d_call: -
v_call: TRBV28
j_call: TRBJ2-7
clone_size: many
cdr3_length: 12
cdr3_aa: CASGDTYYEQYF
cdr3_nt: TGTGCCAGCGGCGACACATACTACGAGCAGTACTTC

d_call: -
v_call: TRBV12-3/TRBV12-4
j_call: TRBJ1-1
clone_size: many
cdr3_length: 15
cdr3_aa: CASSPAGSMNTEAFF
cdr3_nt: TGTGCCAGCAGTCCTGCGGGGAGCATGAACACTGAAGCTTTCTTT

d_call: -
v_call: TRBV28
j_call: TRBJ2-3
clone_size: many
cdr3_length: 15
cdr3_aa: CASSSLSRGTDTQYF
cdr3_nt: TGTGCCAGCAGTTCACTCTCCAGGGGCACAGATACGCAGTATTTT

d_call: -
v_call: TRBV28
j_call: TRBJ2-5
clone_size: -
cdr3_length: 13
cdr3_aa: CASSYSRVNEQYF
cdr3_nt: TGTGCCAGCAGTTACTCTCGGGTCAATGAGCAGTACTTC

d_call: TRBD2
v_call: TRBV20-1
j_call: TRBJ2-7
clone_size: many
cdr3_length: 14
cdr3_aa: CSARDSGRGSEQYF
cdr3_nt: TGCAGTGCTAGAGATTCTGGGCGCGGGAGCGAGCAGTACTTC

d_call: TRBD1
v_call: TRBV5-1
j_call: TRBJ2-3
clone_size: many
cdr3_length: 14
cdr3_aa: CASSFYQGEDTQYF
cdr3_nt: TGCGCCAGCAGCTTTTACCAGGGGGAGGATACGCAGTATTTT

d_call: TRBD2
v_call: TRBV5-1
j_call: TRBJ2-7
clone_size: few
cdr3_length: 19
cdr3_aa: CASSVGLAGRGPSSYEQYF
cdr3_nt: TGCGCCAGCAGCGTCGGACTAGCGGGCAGGGGCCCCAGCTCCTACGAGCAGTACTTC

d_call: -
v_call: TRBV27
j_call: TRBJ1-4
clone_size: -
cdr3_length: 15
cdr3_aa: CASSPGAGLDEKLFF
cdr3_nt: TGTGCCAGCAGTCCAGGCGCAGGGTTGGACGAAAAACTGTTTTTT

d_call: TRBD2
v_call: TRBV30
j_call: TRBJ2-3
clone_size: many
cdr3_length: 15
cdr3_aa: CGLAGASGSTDTQYF
cdr3_nt: TGTGGTCTGGCCGGGGCTAGCGGGAGCACAGATACGCAGTATTTT

d_call: TRBD1
v_call: TRBV5-1
j_call: TRBJ1-2
clone_size: -
cdr3_length: 18
cdr3_aa: CASSPGAPNRGVLDGYTF
cdr3_nt: TGCGCCAGCAGCCCGGGAGCCCCGAACAGGGGGGTTTTGGATGGCTACACCTTC

d_call: TRBD1
v_call: TRBV7-9
j_call: TRBJ1-5
clone_size: few
cdr3_length: 16
cdr3_aa: CASSLSTGQFNQPQHF
cdr3_nt: TGTGCCAGCAGCTTGTCGACAGGGCAATTCAATCAGCCCCAGCATTTT

d_call: -
v_call: TRBV28
j_call: TRBJ1-2
clone_size: many
cdr3_length: 14
cdr3_aa: CASGGSSSYYGYTF
cdr3_nt: TGTGCCAGCGGAGGGTCTAGTAGCTACTATGGCTACACCTTC

d_call: -
v_call: TRBV5-1
j_call: TRBJ2-2
clone_size: many
cdr3_length: 14
cdr3_aa: CASSLAEQPGELFF
cdr3_nt: TGCGCCAGCAGCTTGGCCGAGCAACCCGGGGAGCTGTTTTTT

d_call: -
v_call: TRBV6-5
j_call: TRBJ2-7
clone_size: many
cdr3_length: 15
cdr3_aa: CASSYGIAGGREQYF
cdr3_nt: TGTGCCAGCAGTTACGGTATCGCAGGGGGGCGCGAGCAGTACTTC

d_call: -
v_call: TRBV24-1
j_call: TRBJ2-7
clone_size: many
cdr3_length: 14
cdr3_aa: CATKMDMLSYEQYF
cdr3_nt: TGTGCCACTAAAATGGACATGTTATCCTACGAGCAGTACTTC

d_call: TRBD1
v_call: TRBV7-9
j_call: TRBJ2-4
clone_size: many
cdr3_length: 15
cdr3_aa: CASSLGAGGGNIQYF
cdr3_nt: TGTGCCAGCAGCTTAGGGGCAGGGGGCGGCAACATTCAGTACTTC